One sample yielded the 15 T cell receptor beta chains listed below, sequenced in a study of beta chain features in type 1 diabetes. General study results and limits: Type 1 diabetes patients had TCRB CDR3s that were shorter (moderately but significantly so) in all four CD4+ subsets.

Their cognate antigens are unknown. Investigators reverse transcribed all isolated RNA, so they sequenced expressed TCRB transcripts. Sequencing was performed with immunoSEQ multiplex PCR; in TCRdb, only in-frame clones are kept and a portion is missing. Of a few hundred thousand clones listed, around 20% are singletons. Sequencing was carried out using naive CD4+ T cells from blood. The origin of the receptors is a middle-aged woman with type 1 diabetes.

The chain combines TRBV5-1 with TRBJ1-1; a weak D match, TRBD1 (6 bases). The CDR3 is 12 amino acids. With 1 base removed from V and 8 bases from J, the gap between germline ends came to 9 bases. The germline CDR1 and CDR2 sequences are SGHRS and YFSETQ. CDR3 protein: CASSLSQGEAFF. The CDR3 DNA reads TGCGCCAGCAGCTTGTCCCAGGGGGAAGCTTTCTTT.

In its sample, this clone was seen a few times. The genes are TRBV19 and TRBJ2-5, with TRBD1 matching 7 bases. The V gene end was trimmed by 3 bases and the J gene end by 4 bases; junction bases not matched to a gene: 8. The CDR3 is made up of 15 amino acids. The V gene's germline CDR1 is LNHDA and CDR2 SQIVND (reference sequence). CDR3: CASSITRTGGETQYF. CDR3 DNA: TGTGCCAGTAGTATTACAAGGACAGGCGGAGAGACCCAGTACTTC.

The chain has TRBV5-4 and TRBJ2-3; possible D gene TRBD2, 6 bases. The CDR3 covers 15 residues. Germline CDR1 and CDR2: SGHNT and YYREEE (reference sequence). V lost 4 bases and J 2 bases, leaving 14 bases between the germline ends. CDR3: CASSPGAGSTDTQYF. In DNA form, the CDR3 reads TGTGCCAGCAGCCCAGGTGCGGGATCCACAGATACGCAGTATTTT. Full variable domain (outside the CDR3, taken from reference TRBV5-4 and TRBJ2-3): ETGVTQSPTHLIKTRGQQVTLRCSSQSGHNTVSWYQQALGQGPQFIFQYYREEENGRGNFPPRFSGLQFPNYSSELNVNALELDDSALYLCASSPGAGSTDTQYFGPGTRLTVL.

The gene calls are TRBV9 and TRBJ2-7; TRBD2 matches at 7 bases. The CDR3 runs to 14 residues. The V gene's germline CDR1 is SGDLS and CDR2 YYNGEE. J was trimmed by 3 bases and V by 3 bases; bases with no gene match: 6. CDR3: CASSGTSLGYEQYF. The CDR3 DNA sequence: TGTGCCAGCAGCGGGACTAGTTTGGGCTACGAGCAGTACTTC.

This clone was counted between two and nine times. The gene calls are TRBV28 and TRBJ1-5; weak D call: TRBD1 (5 bases). The V end was cut by 9 bases, the J end by 1 base, with 10 bases between. Germline V gene data show CDR1 as MDHEN and CDR2 as SYDVKM. The CDR3 contains 13 residues. The CDR3 protein is CASASGSNQPQHF. CDR3 nucleotides: TGTGCCAGTGCGTCAGGGAGCAATCAGCCCCAGCATTTT.

The rearrangement uses TRBV9 and TRBJ2-5; 13 bases align to TRBD2. With 4 bases clipped from V and 0 bases from J, the junction kept 6 bases outside the gene matches. The length of the CDR3 is 17 residues. The germline V gene has CDR1 SGDLS and CDR2 YYNGEE. The DNA for the CDR3 is TGTGCCAGCAGCCTGGGACTAGCGGGGACGCACCAAGAGACCCAGTACTTC. Translating it yields CASSLGLAGTHQETQYF.

This clone has a handful of counts. This chain joins TRBV4-2 and TRBJ2-7; 7 positions agree with TRBD1. V gave up 3 bases and J gave up 2 bases; unmatched junction bases: 7. The CDR3 totals 15 residues. CDR1 LGHNA and CDR2 YNFKEQ come from the germline V gene. The CDR3 loop reads CASSHLTGDTYEQYF. The DNA for the CDR3 is TGTGCCAGCAGCCACCTAACAGGGGATACCTACGAGCAGTACTTC.

This chain joins TRBV9 and TRBJ1-1; 9 positions match TRBD1. Germline CDR1 is SGDLS and CDR2 is YYNGEE. The CDR3 length is 14 residues. The ends lost 5 bases at V and 4 bases at J; junction bases unmatched: 6. CDR3: CASSLGQGVTEAFF. The CDR3 DNA is TGTGCCAGCAGTCTGGGACAGGGAGTCACTGAAGCTTTCTTT. Supplemented by reference TRBV9 and TRBJ1-1, the full variable domain reads DSGVTQTPKHLITATGQRVTLRCSPRSGDLSVYWYQQSLDQGLQFLIQYYNGEERAKGNILERFSAQQFPDLHSELNLSSLELGDSALYFCASSLGQGVTEAFFGQGTRLTVV.

Concerning this clone itself: This CDR3 is also generated by other DNA sequences in the sample. V is TRBV18 and J is TRBJ2-7; 11 nucleotides line up with TRBD2. The V segment lost 3 bases and the J segment 1 base; nucleotides outside the gene matches: 2. This CDR3 has 15 residues. Per germline, CDR1 KGHSH and CDR2 LQKENI. The CDR3 region has the DNA TGTGCCAGCTCACCCGGGACTAGCGGATCCTACGAGCAGTACTTC. As protein: CASSPGTSGSYEQYF.

This clone was detected only a few times. The same CDR3 can be traced to other DNA sequences in this sample. This rearrangement joins TRBV6-5 to TRBJ1-1; 9 nucleotides match TRBD1. In germline, CDR1 is MNHEY, CDR2 SVGAGI. This CDR3 is built from 15 residues. Unmatched junction bases numbered 2, after V lost 2 bases and J lost 1 base. DNA of the CDR3: TGTGCCAGCAGTTACAACAGGGGGCCGAACACTGAAGCTTTCTTT. Translating gives CASSYNRGPNTEAFF.

The chain joins TRBV9 to TRBJ2-2; the D is unclear. CDR1 and CDR2 from the germline V gene are SGDLS and YYNGEE. Trimming cost V 2 bases and J 2 bases, with 4 bases left between them. The CDR3 consists of 13 residues. This chain's CDR3 is CASSVYNTGELFF. CDR3 bases: TGTGCCAGCAGCGTTTATAACACCGGGGAGCTGTTTTTT. The full variable domain, in which reference TRBV9 and TRBJ2-2 provide the parts outside the CDR3, is DSGVTQTPKHLITATGQRVTLRCSPRSGDLSVYWYQQSLDQGLQFLIQYYNGEERAKGNILERFSAQQFPDLHSELNLSSLELGDSALYFCASSVYNTGELFFGEGSRLTVL.

The rearrangement uses TRBV4-1 and TRBJ1-2; 9 bases align to TRBD1. Looked up from germline, CDR1 is MGHRA and CDR2 is YSYEKL. The V and J ends lost 7 bases and 10 bases, in that order; junction bases with no gene match: 16. The CDR3 covers 15 residues. The CDR3 protein is CASIPAPGTGRIYTF. DNA of the CDR3: TGCGCCAGCATCCCGGCCCCCGGGACAGGGCGAATCTACACCTTC.

This clone was seen a few times. The chain recombines TRBV4-1 with TRBJ1-4, with 9 nucleotides matching TRBD1. Germline-derived CDR1 and CDR2 are MGHRA and YSYEKL. The junction had 2 bases not matched to a gene; V was cut back by 4 bases and J by 5 bases. This CDR3 comprises 14 residues. The CDR3 nucleotides are TGCGCCAGCAGCCGGGACAGGGTGAATGAAAAACTGTTTTTT. Its protein product is CASSRDRVNEKLFF.

J is TRBJ1-5 and V is TRBV5-4, with TRBD1 as a possible D gene (5 bases). There are 14 residues in the CDR3. The ends were cut back, 2 bases at V and 0 bases at J, with 6 bases in the middle. The germline V gene encodes CDR1 SGHNT and CDR2 YYREEE (reference sequence). CDR3 in DNA: TGTGCCAGCAGCTTAACAGGTAGCAATCAGCCCCAGCATTTT. This gives the protein CASSLTGSNQPQHF. Full variable domain (missing parts from reference TRBV5-4 and TRBJ1-5): ETGVTQSPTHLIKTRGQQVTLRCSSQSGHNTVSWYQQALGQGPQFIFQYYREEENGRGNFPPRFSGLQFPNYSSELNVNALELDDSALYLCASSLTGSNQPQHFGDGTRLSIL.

The table lists this clone with a few counts. The chain employs TRBV5-1 and TRBJ1-1; TRBD1 is a possible D gene (5 bases). The CDR3 spans 14 residues. The V end lost 1 base, the J end lost 4 bases, and 11 bases lay between the germline ends. CDR1 is SGHRS and CDR2 is YFSETQ in the germline V gene. CDR3 in amino acids: CASSLYLDITEAFF. The CDR3 nucleotides read TGCGCCAGCAGCTTGTATTTGGACATCACTGAAGCTTTCTTT.